This TCR beta chain was retrieved from a study of CD8+ T cells in alopecia areata. As concerns this clone: Its antigen is unidentified.

Whole-study results and caveats: Relative to normal scalp, lesional scalp, especially alopecia totalis/universalis, showed higher clonality. Although TCR sharing was seen in mice, sharing across patients was less clear, possibly for HLA-related reasons.

cDNA reverse transcribed from extracted RNA served as the sequencing template. Data came from immunoSEQ multiplex PCR; TCRdb stores just in-frame clones and leaves some out. This sample has under 150,000 clones, with 62% found just once. This clonotype was sampled from a human donor in good health. The sample consisted of CD8+ T cells sorted from blood.

The CDR3 loop reads CASSQARQGKELERNEQFF. The CDR3 DNA is TGCGCCAGCAGTCAAGCGCGACAGGGAAAAGAGTTGGAGAGGAATGAGCAGTTCTTC. This chain uses TRBV23-1 with TRBJ2-1, with 7 bases that match TRBD1. TRBV23-1 is an ORF for which the function is uncertain. This CDR3 has 19 amino acids. The V gene end was trimmed by 2 bases and the J gene end by 7 bases; junction bases not matched to a gene: 20.